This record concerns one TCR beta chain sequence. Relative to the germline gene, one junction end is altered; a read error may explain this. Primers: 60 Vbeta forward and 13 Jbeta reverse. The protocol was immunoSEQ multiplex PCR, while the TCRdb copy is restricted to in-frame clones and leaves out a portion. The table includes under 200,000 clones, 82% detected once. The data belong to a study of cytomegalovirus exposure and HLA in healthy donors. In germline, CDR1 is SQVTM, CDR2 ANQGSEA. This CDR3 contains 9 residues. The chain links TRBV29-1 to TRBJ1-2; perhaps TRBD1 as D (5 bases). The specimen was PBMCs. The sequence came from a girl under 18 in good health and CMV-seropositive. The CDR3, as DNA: TGCAGCGTGGAGTTGGACACTGAGTTC. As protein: CSVELDTEF.